This T cell receptor (beta chain) was identified in a study of T cell responses to AZD1222 COVID-19 vaccine. Study-wide results and caveats: Only 6 or 7 people who got AZD1222 tested seropositive at baseline. Clonal diversity was possibly underestimated, and white British individuals and females predominated among donors.

With respect to this clone: Antigen: not known.

Only in-frame clones appear in the TCRdb table, and some are missing; sequencing was by immunoSEQ multiplex PCR. The sample lists 120,000 to 150,000 clones, approximately 91% seen once, with 4.7% in the top ten. Germline V CDR1 and CDR2: SGHTA, FQGNSA. With 4 bases clipped from V and 7 bases from J, the junction kept 11 bases outside the gene matches. CDR3 length: 16 residues. The chain recombines TRBV7-2 with TRBJ2-1, with 9 bases that match TRBD1. This specimen was peripheral blood, taken on day 0 of AZD1222 vaccination. The sequence was collected from an adult in good health. The CDR3 DNA reads as TGTGCCAGCAGCTCCATCCGGGACAGGGCCGTTAATGAGCAGTTCTTC. Protein: CASSSIRDRAVNEQFF.